Described below is a single T cell receptor beta chain sequence and its context. Its target is not known. Using a J-beta primer mix together with a sample-barcoded 5' primer, a second PCR was run for roughly 6 to 11 cycles. TCRdb ran MiXCR on the 5' RACE reads and lists one entry per CDR3 protein. This table holds 1,300,000 or so distinct CDR3 sequences, 59% found once. The data are from a study of blood T cells in healthy people across ages. Study overall: Per every two T cells, about one barcoded beta molecule was captured by template switching.

The V gene's germline CDR1 is DFQATT and CDR2 SNEGSKA (reference sequence). This CDR3 is built from 14 residues. Study-level results: Unknown donor CMV status possibly confounded expanded clonotype changes. It was not possible, with unsorted PBMCs, to conclusively compare naive and antigen-experienced cells. Per million T cells, TCR beta diversity dropped roughly linearly as age increased.

This clonotype was obtained from a man aged 18 to 29 in good health. The rearrangement links TRBV20-1 to TRBJ2-5; 8 bases map to TRBD1. The end of the DNA aligns better with TRBJ2-7, so the J call may be wrong. Sequenced material: blood. In nucleotides, the CDR3 is TGCAGTGCTAGAAGGGACAGGCCAACCTACGAGCAGTACTTC. This translates into CSARRDRPTYEQYF.